Following are 6 T cell receptor beta chains from one sample sequenced in a study of cytomegalovirus exposure and HLA in healthy donors (dated by TCRdb to between 2016 and 2019). The library was prepared using the immunoSEQ multiplex PCR assay. For the multiplex PCR, a mixture combining 60 forward primers for TCR Vbeta segments and 13 reverse primers for TCR Jbeta segments was used. Not all clones reach the TCRdb copy of this immuneACCESS table, which keeps in-frame sequences only. Checked studies attribute under half of the gap to unresolved V genes and leave the rest unexplained. The sample table holds roughly 64,000 clones. The top ten constitute about 3.6% of the sample. Sequenced: PBMCs. These TCRs come from a woman aged 18-30 years in good health and CMV-seronegative.

The gene calls are TRBV5-1 and TRBJ1-6; D may be TRBD1 (5 bases). Germline V gives CDR1 SGHRS, CDR2 YFSETQ. Trimming shortened V by 0 bases and J by 0 bases, and 19 bases separated the two germline ends. The CDR3 totals 20 residues. This chain's CDR3 is CASSLVTASELSSYNSPLHF. CDR3 in DNA: TGCGCCAGCAGCTTGGTGACAGCCAGTGAGTTAAGCTCCTATAATTCACCCCTCCACTTT.

V and J are TRBV6-1 and TRBJ1-5; D gene uncertain. The ends were cut back, 2 bases at V and 0 bases at J, with 8 bases in the middle. CDR1 is MNHNS and CDR2 is SASEGT in the germline V gene. The CDR3 contains 15 residues. The CDR3 bases are TGTGCCAGCAGTGAACGTTCTAATAGCAATCAGCCCCAGCATTTT. This encodes CASSERSNSNQPQHF.

The genes are TRBV5-6 and TRBJ2-1, with 9 bases aligning to TRBD2. Germline loops: CDR1 SGHDT, CDR2 YYEEEE. The CDR3 contains 18 residues. V shed 2 bases, J shed 8 bases, and the junction held 17 bases outside the gene matches. The CDR3 sequence is CASSFRSIWREGRDEQFF. Written as DNA, the CDR3 is TGTGCCAGCAGCTTCAGATCCATATGGCGGGAGGGTAGGGATGAGCAGTTCTTC.

The V and J genes are TRBV5-1 and TRBJ2-4; 8 bases fit TRBD1. The germline CDR1 and CDR2 sequences are SGHRS and YFSETQ. Germline trimming cut 0 bases from V and 0 bases from J; bases unmatched to any gene: 8. The CDR3 is made up of 18 amino acids. CDR3 protein: CASSLGPRDRLAKNIQYF. CDR3 in DNA: TGCGCCAGCAGCTTGGGGCCTCGGGACAGGCTAGCCAAAAACATTCAGTACTTC. Full variable domain (missing parts from reference TRBV5-1 and TRBJ2-4): KAGVTQTPRYLIKTRGQQVTLSCSPISGHRSVSWYQQTPGQGLQFLFEYFSETQRNKGNFPGRFSGRQFSNSRSEMNVSTLELGDSALYLCASSLGPRDRLAKNIQYFGAGTRLSVL.

Written as DNA, the CDR3 is TGTGCCAGCAGTGGATTACAGGGAAACACCATATATTTT. Translating gives CASSGLQGNTIYF. This chain connects TRBV25-1 to TRBJ1-3; no definite D call. This CDR3 has 13 amino acids. V was trimmed by 4 bases and J by 4 bases, leaving 8 bases between them. Germline CDR1 MGHDK, CDR2 SYGVNS.

The chain joins TRBV30 to TRBJ2-5; tentatively, D is TRBD2 (7 bases). V lost 1 base and J 5 bases, leaving 14 bases between the germline ends. Germline V gives CDR1 GTSNPN, CDR2 SVGIG (reference sequence). The CDR3 runs to 14 residues. The CDR3 loop reads CAWSEGGPDETQYF. The CDR3 DNA reads as TGTGCCTGGAGTGAGGGGGGGCCTGACGAGACCCAGTACTTC.